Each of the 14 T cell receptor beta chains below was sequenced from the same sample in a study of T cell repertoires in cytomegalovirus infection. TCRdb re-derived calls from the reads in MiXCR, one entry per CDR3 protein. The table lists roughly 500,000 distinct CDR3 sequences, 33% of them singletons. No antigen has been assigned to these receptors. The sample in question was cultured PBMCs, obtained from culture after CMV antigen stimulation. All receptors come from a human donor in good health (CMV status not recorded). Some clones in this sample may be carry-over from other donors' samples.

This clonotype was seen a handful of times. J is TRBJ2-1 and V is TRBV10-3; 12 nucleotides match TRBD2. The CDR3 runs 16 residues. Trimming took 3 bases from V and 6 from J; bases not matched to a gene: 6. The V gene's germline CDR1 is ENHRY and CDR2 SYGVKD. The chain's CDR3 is CAISDWTSGKPNEQFF. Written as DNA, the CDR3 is TGTGCCATCAGTGATTGGACTAGCGGGAAGCCCAATGAGCAGTTCTTC.

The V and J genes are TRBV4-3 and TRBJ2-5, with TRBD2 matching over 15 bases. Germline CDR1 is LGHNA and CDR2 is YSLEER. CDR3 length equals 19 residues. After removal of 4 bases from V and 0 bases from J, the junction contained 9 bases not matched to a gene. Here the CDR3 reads CASSPGGTSGRRYQETQYF. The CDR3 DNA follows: TGCGCCAGCAGCCCTGGGGGGACTAGCGGGAGGCGGTACCAAGAGACCCAGTACTTC.

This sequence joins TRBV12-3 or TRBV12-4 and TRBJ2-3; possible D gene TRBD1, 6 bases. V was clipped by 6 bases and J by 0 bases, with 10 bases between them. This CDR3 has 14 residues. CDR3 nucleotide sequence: TGTGCCAGCAGCGGACAGTTGAGCACAGATACGCAGTATTTT. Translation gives CASSGQLSTDTQYF.

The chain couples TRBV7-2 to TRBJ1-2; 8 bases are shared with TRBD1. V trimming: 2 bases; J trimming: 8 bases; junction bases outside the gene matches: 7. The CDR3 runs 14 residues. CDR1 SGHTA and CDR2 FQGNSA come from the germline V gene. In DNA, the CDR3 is TGTGCCAGCAGCTTACCCCAGGGGGCTCGGGGCTACACCTTC. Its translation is CASSLPQGARGYTF.

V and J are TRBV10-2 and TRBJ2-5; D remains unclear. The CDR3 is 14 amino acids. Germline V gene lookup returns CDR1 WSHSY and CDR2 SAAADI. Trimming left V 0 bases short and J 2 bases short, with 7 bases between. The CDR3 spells CASSESILQETQYF. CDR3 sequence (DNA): TGCGCCAGCAGTGAGTCGATCCTGCAAGAGACCCAGTACTTC.

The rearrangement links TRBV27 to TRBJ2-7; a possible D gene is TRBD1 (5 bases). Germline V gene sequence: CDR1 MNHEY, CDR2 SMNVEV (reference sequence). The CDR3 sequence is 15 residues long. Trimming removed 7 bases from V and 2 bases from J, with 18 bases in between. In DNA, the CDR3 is TGTGCCAGCAAGCTCCAGGGTGTCCCCACCTACGAGCAGTACTTC. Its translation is CASKLQGVPTYEQYF.

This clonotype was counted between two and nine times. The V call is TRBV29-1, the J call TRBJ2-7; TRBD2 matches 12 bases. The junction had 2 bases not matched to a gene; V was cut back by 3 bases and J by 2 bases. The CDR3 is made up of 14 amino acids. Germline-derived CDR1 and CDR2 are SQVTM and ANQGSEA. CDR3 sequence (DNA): TGCAGCGTTGAGCTAGCGGGAGGGACCTACGAGCAGTACTTC. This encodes CSVELAGGTYEQYF.

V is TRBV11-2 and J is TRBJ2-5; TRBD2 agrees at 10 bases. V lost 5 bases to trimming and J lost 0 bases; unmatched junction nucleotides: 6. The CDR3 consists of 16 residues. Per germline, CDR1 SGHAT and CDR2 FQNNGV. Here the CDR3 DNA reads TGTGCCAGCAGCATCTGGACTAGCGGAGACCAAGAGACCCAGTACTTC. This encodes CASSIWTSGDQETQYF.

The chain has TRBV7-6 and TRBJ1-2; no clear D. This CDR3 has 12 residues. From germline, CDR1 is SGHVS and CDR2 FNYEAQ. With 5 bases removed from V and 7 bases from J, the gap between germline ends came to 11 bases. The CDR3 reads CASSLNKRGYTF. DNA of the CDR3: TGTGCCAGCAGCCTGAACAAGCGTGGCTACACCTTC.

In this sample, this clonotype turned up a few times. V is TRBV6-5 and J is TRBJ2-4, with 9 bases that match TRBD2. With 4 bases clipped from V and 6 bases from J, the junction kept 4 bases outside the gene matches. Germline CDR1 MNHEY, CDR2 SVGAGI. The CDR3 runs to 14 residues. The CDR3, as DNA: TGTGCCAGCAGTTCCCCAGCGGGGGGAAACATTCAGTACTTC. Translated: CASSSPAGGNIQYF.

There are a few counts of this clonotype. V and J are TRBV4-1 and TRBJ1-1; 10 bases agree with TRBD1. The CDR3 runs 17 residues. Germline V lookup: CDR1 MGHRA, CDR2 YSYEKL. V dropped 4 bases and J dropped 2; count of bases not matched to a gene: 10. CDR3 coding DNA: TGCGCCAGCAGCCTGGGACAGGGGAAGGGAAGAAACACTGAAGCTTTCTTT. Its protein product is CASSLGQGKGRNTEAFF.

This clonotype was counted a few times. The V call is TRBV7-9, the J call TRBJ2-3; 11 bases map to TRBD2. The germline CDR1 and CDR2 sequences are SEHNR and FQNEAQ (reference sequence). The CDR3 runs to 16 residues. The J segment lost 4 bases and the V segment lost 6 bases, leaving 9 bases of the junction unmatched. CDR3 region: CASRKTSGRISDTQYF. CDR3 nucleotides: TGTGCCAGCAGAAAAACTAGCGGGAGAATCTCAGATACGCAGTATTTT.

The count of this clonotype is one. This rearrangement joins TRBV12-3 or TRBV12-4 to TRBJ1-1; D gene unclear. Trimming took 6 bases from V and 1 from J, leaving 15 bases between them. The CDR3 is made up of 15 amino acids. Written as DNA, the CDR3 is TGTGCCAGCAGGTCACAGAGACTCGGGAACACTGAAGCTTTCTTT. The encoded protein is CASRSQRLGNTEAFF.

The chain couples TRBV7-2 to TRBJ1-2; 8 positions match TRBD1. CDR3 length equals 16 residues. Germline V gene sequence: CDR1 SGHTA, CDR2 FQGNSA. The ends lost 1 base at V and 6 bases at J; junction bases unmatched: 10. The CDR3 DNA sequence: TGTGCCAGCAGCTTAGAAGGGGCGGACAGGGTTCATGGCTACACCTTC. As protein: CASSLEGADRVHGYTF.